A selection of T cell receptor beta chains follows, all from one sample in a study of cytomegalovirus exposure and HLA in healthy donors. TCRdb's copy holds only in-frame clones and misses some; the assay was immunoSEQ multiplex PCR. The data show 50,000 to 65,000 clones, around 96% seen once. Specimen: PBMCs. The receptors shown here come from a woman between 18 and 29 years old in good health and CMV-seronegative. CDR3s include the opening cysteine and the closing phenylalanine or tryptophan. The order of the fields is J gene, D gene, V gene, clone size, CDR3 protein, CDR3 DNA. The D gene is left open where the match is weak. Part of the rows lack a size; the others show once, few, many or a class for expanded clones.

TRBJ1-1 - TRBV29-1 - CSVRNTEAFF TGCAGCGTGCGTAACACTGAAGCTTTCTTT
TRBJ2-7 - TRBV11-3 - CASSTSGTPAFEQYF TGTGCCAGCAGCACCTCCGGGACTCCAGCCTTTGAGCAGTACTTC
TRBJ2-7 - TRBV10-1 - CASSEGRDGAYEQYF TGCGCCAGCAGTGAGGGGCGGGACGGTGCCTACGAGCAGTACTTC
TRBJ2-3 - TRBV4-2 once CASSRLADTQYF TGTGCCAGCAGCCGTCTAGCAGATACGCAGTATTTT
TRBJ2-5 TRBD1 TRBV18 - CASSPRPTGRETQYF TGTGCCAGCTCACCCAGACCGACAGGGCGGGAGACCCAGTACTTC
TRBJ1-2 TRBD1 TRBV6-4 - CASRGGTGYGYTF TGTGCCAGCAGGGGGGGGACAGGTTATGGCTACACCTTC
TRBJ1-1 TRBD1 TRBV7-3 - CASSPTGGAGTEAFF TGTGCCAGCAGCCCAACAGGGGGCGCTGGGACTGAAGCTTTCTTT
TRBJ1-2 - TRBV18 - CASSPPEQYGYTF TGTGCCAGCTCACCGCCCGAACAATATGGCTACACCTTC
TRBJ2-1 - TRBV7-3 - CASSLTGTYNEQFF TGTGCCAGCAGCTTAACCGGGACCTACAATGAGCAGTTCTTC
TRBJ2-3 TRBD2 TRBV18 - CASSPSGGPGDTQYF TGTGCCAGCTCACCTAGCGGGGGGCCTGGAGATACGCAGTATTTT
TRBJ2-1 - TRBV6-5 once CASSYLRHNEQFF TGTGCCAGCAGTTACCTGAGGCACAATGAGCAGTTCTTC
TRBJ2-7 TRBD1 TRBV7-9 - CASSPRTGAPRYEQYF TGTGCCAGCAGCCCCCGGACAGGGGCCCCTCGCTACGAGCAGTACTTC
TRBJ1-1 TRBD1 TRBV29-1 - CSVELDRGGGWNTEAFF TGCAGCGTTGAGTTGGACAGGGGTGGAGGGTGGAACACTGAAGCTTTCTTT
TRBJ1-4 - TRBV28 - CASSLSGRTLEKLFF TGTGCCAGCAGTTTATCGGGTCGTACCCTGGAAAAACTGTTTTTT
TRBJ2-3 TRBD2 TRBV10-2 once CASSESGLAGVTDTQYF TGCGCCAGCAGTGAGTCTGGGCTAGCGGGAGTGACAGATACGCAGTATTTT
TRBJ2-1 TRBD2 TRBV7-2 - CASAKAGDLGNEQFF TGTGCCAGCGCCAAGGCGGGGGATCTGGGGAATGAGCAGTTCTTC
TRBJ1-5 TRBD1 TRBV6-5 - CASRTDRGNQPQHF TGTGCCAGCAGGACCGACAGGGGGAATCAGCCCCAGCATTTT
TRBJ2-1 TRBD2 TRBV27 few CASRPGGVNNEQFF TGTGCCAGCAGACCCGGGGGGGTTAACAATGAGCAGTTCTTC
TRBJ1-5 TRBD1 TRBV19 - CASSPTGAPNQPQHF TGTGCCAGTAGCCCCACAGGGGCCCCAAATCAGCCCCAGCATTTT
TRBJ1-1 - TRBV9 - CASSPGQMNTEAFF TGTGCCAGCAGCCCAGGACAGATGAACACTGAAGCTTTCTTT
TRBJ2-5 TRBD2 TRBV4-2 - CASSQGRGDQETQYF TGTGCCAGCAGCCAAGGGCGGGGGGACCAAGAGACCCAGTACTTC
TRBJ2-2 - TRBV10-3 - CAISESRQGGELFF TGTGCCATCAGTGAGTCGCGGCAGGGCGGGGAGCTGTTTTTT
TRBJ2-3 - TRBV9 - CASSVGASGTDTQYF TGTGCCAGCAGCGTAGGGGCTAGCGGCACAGATACGCAGTATTTT
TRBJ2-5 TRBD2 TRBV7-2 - CASSLFSLAGGGETQYF TGTGCCAGCAGCTTATTCTCCCTAGCGGGGGGTGGGGAGACCCAGTACTTC
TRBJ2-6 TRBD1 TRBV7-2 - CASSHDRAGANVLTF TGTGCCAGCAGCCATGACAGGGCTGGGGCCAACGTCCTGACTTTC
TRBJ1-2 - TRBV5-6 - CASSYGGPRASIRRYGYTF TGTGCCAGCAGCTATGGCGGGCCACGGGCTTCAATACGTCGGTATGGCTACACCTTC
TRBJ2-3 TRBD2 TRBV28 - CASSLVGGLAGDSTDTQYF TGTGCCAGCAGTTTAGTGGGGGGACTAGCGGGAGACAGCACAGATACGCAGTATTTT
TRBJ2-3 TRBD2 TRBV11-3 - CASSLGTSGGADTQYF TGTGCCAGCAGCTTAGGAACTAGCGGGGGGGCCGATACGCAGTATTTT
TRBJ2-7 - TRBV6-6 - CASSTHREGSSYEQYF TGTGCCAGCAGTACCCACAGGGAGGGGAGCTCCTACGAGCAGTACTTC
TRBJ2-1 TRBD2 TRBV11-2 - CASSPGTSGGNEQFF TGTGCCAGCAGCCCCGGGACTAGCGGGGGAAATGAGCAGTTCTTC
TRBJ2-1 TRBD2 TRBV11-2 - CASSLVGRGRGKSYNEQFF TGTGCCAGCAGCTTAGTGGGGCGGGGGAGAGGAAAATCCTACAATGAGCAGTTCTTC
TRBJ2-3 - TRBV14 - CASSQVSRSGTQYF TGTGCCAGCAGCCAAGTTTCCCGGTCGGGTACGCAGTATTTT
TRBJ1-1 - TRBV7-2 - CASSLGGGLSF TGTGCCAGCAGCTTGGGAGGTGGGCTTTCTTTT
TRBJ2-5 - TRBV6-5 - CASSYGEGQWETQYF TGTGCCAGCAGTTACGGCGAGGGTCAGTGGGAGACCCAGTACTTC
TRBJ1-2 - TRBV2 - CASRAQGLGYGYTF TGTGCCAGCAGGGCCCAGGGTCTGGGCTATGGCTACACCTTC
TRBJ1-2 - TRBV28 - CASSLDAGGGYTF TGTGCCAGCAGTTTGGATGCGGGGGGTGGCTACACCTTC
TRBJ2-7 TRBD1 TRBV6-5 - CASRPPGQGPYEQYF TGTGCCAGCAGACCCCCGGGACAGGGGCCCTACGAGCAGTACTTC
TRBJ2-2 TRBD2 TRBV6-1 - CASPSGSGAGELFF TGTGCCAGTCCTAGCGGGAGTGGGGCCGGGGAGCTGTTTTTT
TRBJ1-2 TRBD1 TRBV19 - CASRTAGQGDGYTF TGTGCCAGCCGCACCGCCGGACAGGGGGATGGCTACACCTTC
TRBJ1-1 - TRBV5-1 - CASSITPSDTEAFF TGCGCCAGCAGCATTACCCCATCGGACACTGAAGCTTTCTTT
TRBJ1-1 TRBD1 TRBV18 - CASSPTGGGTEAFF TGTGCCAGCTCACCCACAGGGGGGGGGACTGAAGCTTTCTTT
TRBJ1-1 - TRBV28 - CASSFRRRFDKITEAFF TGTGCCAGCAGTTTCCGCCGCCGTTTTGACAAAATCACTGAAGCTTTCTTT
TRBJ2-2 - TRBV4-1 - CASSHPTGRAGTGELFF TGCGCCAGCAGCCACCCCACGGGTCGGGCGGGCACCGGGGAGCTGTTTTTT
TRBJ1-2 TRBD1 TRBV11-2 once CASSLAGQGGYGYTF TGTGCCAGCAGCTTAGCGGGACAGGGCGGCTATGGCTACACCTTC
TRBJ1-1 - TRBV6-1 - CASSEAQISTGTEAFF TGTGCCAGCAGTGAAGCGCAGATTTCCACCGGGACTGAAGCTTTCTTT
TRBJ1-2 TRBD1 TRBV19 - CASHGEARGWYGYTF TGTGCCAGCCATGGGGAGGCCAGGGGGTGGTATGGCTACACCTTC
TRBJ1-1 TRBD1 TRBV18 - CASSPGTGNEAFF TGTGCCAGCTCACCCGGGACAGGGAATGAAGCTTTCTTT
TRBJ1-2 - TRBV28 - CASSLLQTVNYGYTF TGTGCCAGCAGTTTGCTCCAGACAGTTAACTATGGCTACACCTTC
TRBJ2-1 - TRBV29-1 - CSVGRQTYNEQFF TGCAGCGTCGGCCGACAGACTTACAATGAGCAGTTCTTC
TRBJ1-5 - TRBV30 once CAWSVGRANPKNQPQHF TGTGCCTGGAGTGTAGGCAGGGCGAACCCAAAAAATCAGCCCCAGCATTTT
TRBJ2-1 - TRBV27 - CASRPPRGAYNEQFF TGTGCCAGCAGGCCGCCTCGCGGAGCCTACAATGAGCAGTTCTTC
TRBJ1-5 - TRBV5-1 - CASPNRANQPQHF TGCGCCAGCCCGAACAGGGCCAATCAGCCCCAGCATTTT
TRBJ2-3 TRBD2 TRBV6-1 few CASSETSGRPDTQYF TGTGCCAGCAGTGAAACTAGCGGGAGGCCAGATACGCAGTATTTT
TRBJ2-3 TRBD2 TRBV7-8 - CASSFLFSGGWGDTQYF TGTGCCAGCAGCTTCCTTTTTTCGGGGGGGTGGGGAGATACGCAGTATTTT
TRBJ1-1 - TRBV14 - CASRRGGGTEAFF TGTGCCAGCAGGAGGGGAGGTGGCACTGAAGCTTTCTTT
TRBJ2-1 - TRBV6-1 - CASSVRRWGDNEQFF TGTGCCAGCAGTGTAAGGAGATGGGGCGACAATGAGCAGTTCTTC
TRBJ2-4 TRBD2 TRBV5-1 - CASSLTSGSSVNIQYF TGCGCCAGCAGCTTAACTAGCGGGAGCTCTGTAAACATTCAGTACTTC
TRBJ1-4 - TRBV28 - CASSPSTAGAEKLFF TGTGCCAGCAGCCCCTCGACTGCAGGGGCTGAAAAACTGTTTTTT
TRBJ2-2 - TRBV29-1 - CSVEVERNTGELFF TGCAGCGTTGAAGTAGAGCGCAACACCGGGGAGCTGTTTTTT
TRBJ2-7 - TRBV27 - CASSFGFLYEQYF TGTGCCAGCAGTTTCGGGTTCCTCTACGAGCAGTACTTC